These T cell receptor beta chains were read from a single sample in a study of shared clonotypes between healthy human individuals. Using immunoSEQ multiplex PCR, the repertoire was profiled, and TCRdb retains in-frame clones only, with some absent. The sample has some 350,000 clones; around 72% are singletons. Sequenced: memory CD4+ T cells sorted from blood. The receptors shown here come from a young man in good health. CDR3s include the opening cysteine and the closing phenylalanine or tryptophan. The order of the fields is D gene, V gene, J gene, clone size, CDR3 DNA, CDR3 protein. D genes are given only for firm matches. The size entry is marked missing in some rows and otherwise reads once, few, many or a size class.

NA,TRBV27,TRBJ1-5,once,TGTGCCAGCAGCCCCACGGAGGGCCGGCAGCCCCAGCATTTT,CASSPTEGRQPQHF
NA,TRBV7-2,TRBJ2-7,many,TGTGCCAGCAGCTTCGGAGGGGGTGACGAGCAGTACTTC,CASSFGGGDEQYF
NA,TRBV2,TRBJ2-7,NA,TGTGCCACCTCTACGATGTCAGCCTCCTACGAGCAGTACTTC,CATSTMSASYEQYF
TRBD2,TRBV7-7,TRBJ2-5,NA,TGTGCTAGCAGCTTAGGATCCGCGGGAGGGGAGACCCAGTACTTC,CASSLGSAGGETQYF
NA,TRBV10-3,TRBJ2-1,NA,TGTGCCATCAGTGAGTCGCGCGGCTCGGGTAGCTCCTACAATGAGCAGTTCTTC,CAISESRGSGSSYNEQFF
NA,TRBV30,TRBJ2-3,NA,TGTGCCTGGAGTGTGAAATTCTCGCCCACAGATACGCAGTATTTT,CAWSVKFSPTDTQYF
NA,TRBV2,TRBJ2-7,NA,TGTGCCAGCAGTGTTCAGGGTTCCTACGAGCAGTACTTC,CASSVQGSYEQYF
NA,TRBV7-2,TRBJ1-4,NA,TGTGCCAGCAGCTCACCAGGCACAACTAATGAAAAACTGTTTTTT,CASSSPGTTNEKLFF
NA,TRBV30,TRBJ2-3,NA,TGTGCCTGGACGGAGGGATCCACAGATACGCAGTATTTT,CAWTEGSTDTQYF
NA,TRBV2,TRBJ2-7,NA,TGTGCCAGCTGGTCGGACTCCTACGAGCAGTACTTC,CASWSDSYEQYF
TRBD2,TRBV5-1,TRBJ2-5,NA,TGCGCCAGCAGCTACGGCCCTCAGCGGGAGGGTGGAGAGACCCAGTACTTC,CASSYGPQREGGETQYF
NA,TRBV5-6,TRBJ1-5,NA,TGTGCCAGCAGCTTCTCTGGGGATCAGCCCCAGCATTTT,CASSFSGDQPQHF
NA,TRBV6-1,TRBJ1-1,NA,TGTGCCAGCAGGGTCCTTGGGGGCACTGAAGCTTTCTTT,CASRVLGGTEAFF
TRBD2,TRBV13,TRBJ2-2,few,TGTGCCAGCAGCTCGAATCTAGCGGGATTAAACACCGGGGAGCTGTTTTTT,CASSSNLAGLNTGELFF
NA,TRBV4-1,TRBJ1-5,NA,TGCGCCAGCAGCCAAGATCAGGAAGGTATCCGGCATTTT,CASSQDQEGIRHF
NA,TRBV27,TRBJ2-3,NA,TGTGCCAGCAGTTTATGGGGAGATACGCAGTATTTT,CASSLWGDTQYF
TRBD1,TRBV11-2,TRBJ1-2,NA,TGTGCCAGCAGCTTAGCTTCTCGGGGACAGGTCTATGGCTACACCTTC,CASSLASRGQVYGYTF
NA,TRBV5-8,TRBJ1-5,few,TGTGCCAGCAGTAGCCTAAATAGCAATCAGCCCCAGCATTTT,CASSSLNSNQPQHF
TRBD2,TRBV14,TRBJ2-7,few,TGTGCCAGCAGCCACCGGACTAGCGGAGATCCTTTCCTGGGCTACGAGCAGTACTTC,CASSHRTSGDPFLGYEQYF
NA,TRBV21-1,TRBJ2-3,NA,TGTGCCAGCAGGAAACCATCAATAGCGGGAGATTTAGGTGATACGCAGTATTTT,CASRKPSIAGDLGDTQYF
TRBD2,TRBV7-2,TRBJ2-2,NA,TGTGCCAGCAGCGGTCAGGGAGGGACCGGGGAGCTGTTTTTT,CASSGQGGTGELFF
TRBD1,TRBV2,TRBJ2-1,NA,TGTGCCAGTGCGACAGGGGTTGTTTACAATGAGCAGTTCTTC,CASATGVVYNEQFF
NA,TRBV29-1,TRBJ1-4,NA,TGCAGCGCAGTTGACCCGAGGACTAATGAAAAACTGTTTTTT,CSAVDPRTNEKLFF
TRBD2,TRBV29-1,TRBJ2-2,once,TGCAGCGCTCTAGGCTGGACTAGCGGGATAATCGCCGGGGAGCTGTTTTTT,CSALGWTSGIIAGELFF
TRBD1,TRBV19,TRBJ1-2,NA,TGTGCCAGTGCTGGACAGGAGGCGGTATTTGGCTACACCTTC,CASAGQEAVFGYTF
NA,TRBV6-5,TRBJ2-3,once,TGTGCCAGCAGTCCCCCGGGCACAGATACGCAGTATTTT,CASSPPGTDTQYF
NA,TRBV2,TRBJ1-1,once,TGTGCCAGCAGTAGCCTAGGAGAGGGTACTGAAGCTTTCTTT,CASSSLGEGTEAFF
NA,TRBV11-3,TRBJ1-1,NA,TGTGCCAGCAGCTTATGGGATGGGAACACTGAAGCTTTCTTT,CASSLWDGNTEAFF
NA,TRBV6-4,TRBJ1-1,NA,TGTGCCAGCAGACTCCAAGCTTTCTTT,CASRLQAFF
NA,TRBV10-1,TRBJ2-2,NA,TGCGCCAGCAGCCCCGGCGGGGCTAACACCGGGGAGCTGTTTTTT,CASSPGGANTGELFF
NA,TRBV19,TRBJ2-2,NA,TGTGCCAGTAGTATAGCCAGCGGGACCGGGGAGCTGTTTTTT,CASSIASGTGELFF
NA,TRBV11-2,TRBJ2-3,NA,TGTGCCAGCAGCTTAGTTCCCGATACGCAGTATTTT,CASSLVPDTQYF
NA,TRBV10-3,TRBJ2-5,many,TGTGCCATCAGTGAGTCGTCTATTCCCTCCGAGACCCAGTACTTC,CAISESSIPSETQYF
TRBD1,TRBV5-1,TRBJ2-2,NA,TGCGCCAGCAGCAGAGGACAGGGGTCGGAGCTGTTTTTT,CASSRGQGSELFF
NA,TRBV5-1,TRBJ1-4,NA,TGCGCCAGCAGCCCTCAACCTCTAGGCGGTGAAAAACTGTTTTTT,CASSPQPLGGEKLFF
NA,TRBV4-3,TRBJ2-2,NA,TGCGCCAGCAGCCAAGATGTAAGGGGGAGGGCCGGGGAGCTGTTTTTT,CASSQDVRGRAGELFF
NA,TRBV7-8,TRBJ2-5,many,TGTGCCAGCGTCGCTCGGGAGACCCAGTACTTC,CASVARETQYF
NA,TRBV5-6,TRBJ2-5,NA,TGTGCCAGCAGCTTACGTGGCCAGACCCAGTACTTC,CASSLRGQTQYF
TRBD1,TRBV5-1,TRBJ2-2,NA,TGCGCCAGCAGCCGGGGGACAGGCAACACCGGGGAGCTGTTTTTT,CASSRGTGNTGELFF
NA,TRBV18,TRBJ2-1,NA,TGTGCCAGCTCACCACCGACAACGGCGGGTGAGCAGTTCTTC,CASSPPTTAGEQFF
TRBD1,TRBV5-4,TRBJ1-4,NA,TGTGCCAGCAGCATAAACAGGGGAGAAAAACTGTTTTTT,CASSINRGEKLFF
NA,TRBV6-5,TRBJ1-1,NA,TGTGCCAGCAGTTACTCGACGAACACTGAAGCTTTCTTT,CASSYSTNTEAFF
NA,TRBV21-1,TRBJ2-1,NA,TGTGCCAGCAGCAAAGGCAGGAGCCCTAGCGGGAGGGCCGGCGATGAGCAGTTCTTC,CASSKGRSPSGRAGDEQFF
NA,TRBV5-6,TRBJ2-3,NA,TGTGCCAGCAGCTTGTCGGCGGATACGCAGTATTTT,CASSLSADTQYF
NA,TRBV4-1,TRBJ1-5,many,TGCGCCAGCAGCCCGAGGTTCTTTCAGCCCCAGCATTTT,CASSPRFFQPQHF